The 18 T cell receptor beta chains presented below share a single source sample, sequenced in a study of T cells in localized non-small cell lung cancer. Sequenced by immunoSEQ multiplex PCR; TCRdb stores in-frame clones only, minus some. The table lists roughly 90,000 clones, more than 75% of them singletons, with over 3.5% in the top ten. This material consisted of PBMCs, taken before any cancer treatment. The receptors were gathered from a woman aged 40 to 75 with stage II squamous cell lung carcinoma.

The CDR3 region is CASSLGGVGTDTQYF. The CDR3 DNA reads as TGTGCCAGCAGCTTGGGCGGGGTAGGCACAGATACGCAGTATTTT. The chain recombines TRBV5-4 with TRBJ2-3; D is possibly TRBD2 (6 bases). The ends were cut back, 0 bases at V and 1 base at J, with 9 bases in the middle. CDR3 length equals 15 residues. From germline, CDR1 is SGHNT and CDR2 YYREEE (reference sequence). The variable domain in full, completed from reference TRBV5-4 and TRBJ2-3, reads ETGVTQSPTHLIKTRGQQVTLRCSSQSGHNTVSWYQQALGQGPQFIFQYYREEENGRGNFPPRFSGLQFPNYSSELNVNALELDDSALYLCASSLGGVGTDTQYFGPGTRLTVL.

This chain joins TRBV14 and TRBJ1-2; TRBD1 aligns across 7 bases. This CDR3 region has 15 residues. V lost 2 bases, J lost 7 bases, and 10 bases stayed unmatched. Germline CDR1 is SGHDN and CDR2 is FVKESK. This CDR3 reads CASSQRRGGMGGYTF. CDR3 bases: TGTGCCAGCAGCCAACGACGAGGGGGCATGGGTGGCTACACCTTC.

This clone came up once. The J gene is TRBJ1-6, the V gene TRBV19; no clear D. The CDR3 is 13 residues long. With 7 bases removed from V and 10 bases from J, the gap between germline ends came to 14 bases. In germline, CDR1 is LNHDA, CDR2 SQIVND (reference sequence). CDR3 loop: CASKEDISSPLHF. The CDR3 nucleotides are TGTGCCAGTAAAGAGGATATTAGCTCACCCCTCCACTTT.

This chain's CDR3 is CASSERDSNTGELFF. The CDR3 DNA reads TGTGCCAGCAGCGAAAGGGACTCAAACACCGGGGAGCTGTTTTTT. The rearrangement links TRBV6-1 to TRBJ2-2; weak D call: TRBD2 (6 bases). This CDR3 is 15 amino acids long. Germline V gene lookup returns CDR1 MNHNS and CDR2 SASEGT. V was pared by 6 bases and J by 2 bases, with 13 bases between.

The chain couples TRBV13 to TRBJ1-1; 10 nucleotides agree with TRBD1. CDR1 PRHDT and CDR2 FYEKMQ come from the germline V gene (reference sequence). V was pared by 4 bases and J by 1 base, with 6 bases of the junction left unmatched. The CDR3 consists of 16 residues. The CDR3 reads CASSSDRGLRNTEAFF. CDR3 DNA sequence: TGTGCCAGCAGCTCCGACAGGGGGCTAAGGAACACTGAAGCTTTCTTT.

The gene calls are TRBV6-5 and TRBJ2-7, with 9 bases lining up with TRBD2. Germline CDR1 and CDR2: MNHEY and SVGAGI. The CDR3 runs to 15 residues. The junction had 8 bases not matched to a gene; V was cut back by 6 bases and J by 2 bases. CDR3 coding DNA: TGTGCCAGCAGACGTGGACTAGCGACAACCTACGAGCAGTACTTC. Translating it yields CASRRGLATTYEQYF.

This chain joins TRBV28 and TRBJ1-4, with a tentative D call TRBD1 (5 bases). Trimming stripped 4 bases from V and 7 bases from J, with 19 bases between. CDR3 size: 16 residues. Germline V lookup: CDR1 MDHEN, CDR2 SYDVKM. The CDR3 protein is CASSSPSAGNAEKLFF. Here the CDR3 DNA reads TGTGCCAGCAGTTCCCCATCCGCAGGGAATGCTGAAAAACTGTTTTTT. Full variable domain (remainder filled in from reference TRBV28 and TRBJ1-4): DVKVTQSSRYLVKRTGEKVFLECVQDMDHENMFWYRQDPGLGLRLIYFSYDVKMKEKGDIPEGYSVSREKKERFSLILESASTNQTSMYLCASSSPSAGNAEKLFFGSGTQLSVL.

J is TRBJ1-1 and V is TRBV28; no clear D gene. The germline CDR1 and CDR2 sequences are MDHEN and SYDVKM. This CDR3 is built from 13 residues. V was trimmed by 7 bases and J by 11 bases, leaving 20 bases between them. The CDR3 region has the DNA TGTGCCAGCACCCGATCTAATTTGCCCGCGGCTTTCTTT. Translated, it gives CASTRSNLPAAFF.

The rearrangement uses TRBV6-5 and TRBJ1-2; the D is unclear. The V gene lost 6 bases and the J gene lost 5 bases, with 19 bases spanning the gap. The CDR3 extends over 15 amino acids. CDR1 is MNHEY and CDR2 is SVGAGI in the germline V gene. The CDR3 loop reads CASSIGGRPPYGYTF. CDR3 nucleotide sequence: TGTGCCAGCAGCATAGGAGGCAGGCCTCCTTATGGCTACACCTTC.

CDR3 protein: CASSLDGRSTDTQYF. The DNA for the CDR3 is TGTGCCAGCAGCTTAGATGGGAGAAGCACAGATACGCAGTATTTT. This rearrangement joins TRBV11-2 to TRBJ2-3; D might be TRBD2 (5 bases). Trimming removed 0 bases at V and 0 bases at J, with 7 bases between. CDR3 size: 15 residues. Looked up from germline, CDR1 is SGHAT and CDR2 is FQNNGV.

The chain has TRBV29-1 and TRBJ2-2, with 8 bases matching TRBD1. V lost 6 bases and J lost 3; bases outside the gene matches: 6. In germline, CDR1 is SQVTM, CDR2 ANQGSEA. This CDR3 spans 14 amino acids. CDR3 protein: CSVWTGSDTGELFF. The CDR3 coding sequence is TGCAGCGTATGGACAGGGAGCGACACCGGGGAGCTGTTTTTT.

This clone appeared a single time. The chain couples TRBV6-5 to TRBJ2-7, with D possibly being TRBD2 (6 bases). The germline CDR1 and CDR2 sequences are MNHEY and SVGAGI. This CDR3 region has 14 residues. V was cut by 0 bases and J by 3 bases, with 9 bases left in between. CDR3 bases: TGTGCCAGCAGTTACTCGGGAGGAAACTACGAGCAGTACTTC. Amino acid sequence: CASSYSGGNYEQYF.

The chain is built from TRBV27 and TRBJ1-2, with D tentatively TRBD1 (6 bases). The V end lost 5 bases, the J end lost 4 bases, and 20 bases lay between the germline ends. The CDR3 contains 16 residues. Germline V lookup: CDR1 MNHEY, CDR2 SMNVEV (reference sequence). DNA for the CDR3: TGTGCCAGCAGTCACCGACCCTTCCAAGGGGGCTATGGCTACACCTTC. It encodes CASSHRPFQGGYGYTF.

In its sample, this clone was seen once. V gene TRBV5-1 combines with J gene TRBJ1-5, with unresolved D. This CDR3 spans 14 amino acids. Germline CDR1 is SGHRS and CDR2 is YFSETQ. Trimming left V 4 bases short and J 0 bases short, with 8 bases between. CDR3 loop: CASSPDTSNQPQHF. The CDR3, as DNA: TGCGCCAGCAGCCCTGACACTAGCAATCAGCCCCAGCATTTT. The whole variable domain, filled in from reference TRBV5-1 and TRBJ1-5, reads KAGVTQTPRYLIKTRGQQVTLSCSPISGHRSVSWYQQTPGQGLQFLFEYFSETQRNKGNFPGRFSGRQFSNSRSEMNVSTLELGDSALYLCASSPDTSNQPQHFGDGTRLSIL.

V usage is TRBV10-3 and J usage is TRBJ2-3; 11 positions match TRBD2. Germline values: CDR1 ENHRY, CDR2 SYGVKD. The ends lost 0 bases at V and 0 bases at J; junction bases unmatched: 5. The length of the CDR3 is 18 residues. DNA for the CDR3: TGTGCCATCAGTGAGTCAAGGACTAGCGGGCATAGCACAGATACGCAGTATTTT. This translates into CAISESRTSGHSTDTQYF.

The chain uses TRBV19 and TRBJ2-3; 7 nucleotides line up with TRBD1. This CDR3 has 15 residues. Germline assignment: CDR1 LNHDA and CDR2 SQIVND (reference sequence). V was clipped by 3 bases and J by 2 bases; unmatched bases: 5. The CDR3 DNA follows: TGTGCCAGTAGTATTAGGGGGACAGACACAGATACGCAGTATTTT. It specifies CASSIRGTDTDTQYF.

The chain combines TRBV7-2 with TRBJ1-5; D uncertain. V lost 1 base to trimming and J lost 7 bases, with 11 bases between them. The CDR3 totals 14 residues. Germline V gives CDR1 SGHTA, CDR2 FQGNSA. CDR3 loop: CASSLDSAGQPQHF. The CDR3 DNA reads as TGTGCCAGCAGCTTAGATTCGGCGGGACAGCCCCAGCATTTT.

The CDR3 bases are TGTGCCACCCGTCTGTGGGGGAACACTGAAGCTTTCTTT. Its translation is CATRLWGNTEAFF. The chain combines TRBV15 with TRBJ1-1; D gene ambiguous. The germline V gene encodes CDR1 LNHNV and CDR2 YYDKDF (reference sequence). The length of the CDR3 is 13 residues. V lost 8 bases and J lost 1, with 11 bases in between.